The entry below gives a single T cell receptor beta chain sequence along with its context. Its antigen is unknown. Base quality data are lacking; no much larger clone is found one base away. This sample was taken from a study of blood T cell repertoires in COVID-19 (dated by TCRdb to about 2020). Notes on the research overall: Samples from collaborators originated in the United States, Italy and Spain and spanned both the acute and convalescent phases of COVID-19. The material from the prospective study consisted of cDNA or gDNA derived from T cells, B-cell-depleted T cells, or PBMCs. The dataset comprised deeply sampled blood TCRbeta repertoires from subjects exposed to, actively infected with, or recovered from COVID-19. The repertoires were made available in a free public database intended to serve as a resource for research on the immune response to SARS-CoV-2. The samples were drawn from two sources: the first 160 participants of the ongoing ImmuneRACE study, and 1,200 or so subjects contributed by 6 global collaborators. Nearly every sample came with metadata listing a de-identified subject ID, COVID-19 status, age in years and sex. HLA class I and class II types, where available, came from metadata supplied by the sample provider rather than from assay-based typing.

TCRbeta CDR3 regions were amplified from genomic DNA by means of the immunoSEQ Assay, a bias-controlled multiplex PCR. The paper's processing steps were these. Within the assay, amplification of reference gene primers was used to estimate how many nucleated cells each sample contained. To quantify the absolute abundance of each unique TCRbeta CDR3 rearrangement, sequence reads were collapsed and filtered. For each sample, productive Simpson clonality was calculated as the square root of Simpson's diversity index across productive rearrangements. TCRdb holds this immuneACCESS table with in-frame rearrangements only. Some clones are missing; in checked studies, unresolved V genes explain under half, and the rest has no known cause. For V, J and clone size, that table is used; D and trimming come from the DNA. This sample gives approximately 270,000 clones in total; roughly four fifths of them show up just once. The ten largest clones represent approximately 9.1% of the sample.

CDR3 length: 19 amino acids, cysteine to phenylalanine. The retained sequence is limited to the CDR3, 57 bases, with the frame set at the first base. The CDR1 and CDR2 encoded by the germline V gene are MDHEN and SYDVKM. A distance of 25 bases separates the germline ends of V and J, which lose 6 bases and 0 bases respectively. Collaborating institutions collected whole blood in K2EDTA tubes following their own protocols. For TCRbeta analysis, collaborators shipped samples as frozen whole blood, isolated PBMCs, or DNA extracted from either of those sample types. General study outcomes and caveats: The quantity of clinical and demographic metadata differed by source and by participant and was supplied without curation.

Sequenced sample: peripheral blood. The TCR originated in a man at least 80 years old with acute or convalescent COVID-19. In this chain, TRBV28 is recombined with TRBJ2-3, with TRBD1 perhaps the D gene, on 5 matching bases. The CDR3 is CASRVVSGSYFSSTDTQYF. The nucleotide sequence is TGTGCCAGCAGGGTTGTTTCAGGGTCTTATTTTTCTAGCACAGATACGCAGTATTTT.